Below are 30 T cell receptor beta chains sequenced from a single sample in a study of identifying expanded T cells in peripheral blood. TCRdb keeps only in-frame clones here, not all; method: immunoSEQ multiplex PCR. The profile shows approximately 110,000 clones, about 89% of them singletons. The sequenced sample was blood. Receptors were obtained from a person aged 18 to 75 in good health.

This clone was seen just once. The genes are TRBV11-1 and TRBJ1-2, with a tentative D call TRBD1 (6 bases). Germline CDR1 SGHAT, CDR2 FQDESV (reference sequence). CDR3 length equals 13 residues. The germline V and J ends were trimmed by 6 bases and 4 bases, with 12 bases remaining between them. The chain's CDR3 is CASRSTGVYGYTF. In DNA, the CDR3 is TGTGCCAGCAGATCGACAGGCGTCTATGGCTACACCTTC.

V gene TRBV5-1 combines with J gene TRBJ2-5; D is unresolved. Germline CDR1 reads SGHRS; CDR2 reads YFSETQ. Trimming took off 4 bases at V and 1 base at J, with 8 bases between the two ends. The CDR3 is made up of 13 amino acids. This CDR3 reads CASSGRPQETQYF. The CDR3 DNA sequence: TGCGCCAGCAGCGGGCGGCCCCAAGAGACCCAGTACTTC.

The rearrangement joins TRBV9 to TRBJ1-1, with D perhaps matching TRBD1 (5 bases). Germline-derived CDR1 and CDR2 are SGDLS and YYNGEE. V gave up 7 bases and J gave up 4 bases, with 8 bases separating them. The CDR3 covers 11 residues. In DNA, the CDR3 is TGTGCCAGCGGGGGGGGCACTGAAGCTTTCTTT. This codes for CASGGGTEAFF.

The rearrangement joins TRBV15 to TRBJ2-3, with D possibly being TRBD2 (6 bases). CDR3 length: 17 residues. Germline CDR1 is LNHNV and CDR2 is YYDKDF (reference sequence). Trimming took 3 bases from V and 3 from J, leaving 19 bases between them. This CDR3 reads CATSRGGDNLGTDTQYF. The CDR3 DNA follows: TGTGCCACCAGCAGGGGCGGGGATAATTTAGGGACAGATACGCAGTATTTT.

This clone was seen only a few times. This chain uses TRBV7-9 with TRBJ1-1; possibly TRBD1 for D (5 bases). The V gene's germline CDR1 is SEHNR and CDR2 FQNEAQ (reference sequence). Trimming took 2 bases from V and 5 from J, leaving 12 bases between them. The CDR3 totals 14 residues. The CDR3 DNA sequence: TGTGCCAGCAGCTTAACGGGGGGAGGGACTGAAGCTTTCTTT. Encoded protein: CASSLTGGGTEAFF.

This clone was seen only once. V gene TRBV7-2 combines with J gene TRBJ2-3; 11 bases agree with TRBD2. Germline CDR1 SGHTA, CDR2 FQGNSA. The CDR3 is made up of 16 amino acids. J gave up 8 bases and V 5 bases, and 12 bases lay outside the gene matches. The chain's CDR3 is CASSPTSGGAQGTQYF. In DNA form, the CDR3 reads TGTGCCAGCAGCCCCACTAGCGGGGGAGCGCAAGGTACGCAGTATTTT.

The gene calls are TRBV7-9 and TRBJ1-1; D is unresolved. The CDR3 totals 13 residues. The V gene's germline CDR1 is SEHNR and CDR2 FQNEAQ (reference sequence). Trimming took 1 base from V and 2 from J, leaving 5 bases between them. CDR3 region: CASSLDRNTEAFF. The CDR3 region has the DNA TGTGCCAGCAGCTTAGACAGAAACACTGAAGCTTTCTTT.

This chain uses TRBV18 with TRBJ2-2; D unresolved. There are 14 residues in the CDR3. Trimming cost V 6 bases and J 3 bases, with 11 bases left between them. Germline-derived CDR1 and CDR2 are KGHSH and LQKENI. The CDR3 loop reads CASSPPSYTGELFF. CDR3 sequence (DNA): TGTGCCAGCTCCCCTCCGAGCTACACCGGGGAGCTGTTTTTT. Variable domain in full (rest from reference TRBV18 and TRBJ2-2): NAGVMQNPRHLVRRRGQEARLRCSPMKGHSHVYWYRQLPEEGLKFMVYLQKENIIDESGMPKERFSAEFPKEGPSILRIQQVVRGDSAAYFCASSPPSYTGELFFGEGSRLTVL.

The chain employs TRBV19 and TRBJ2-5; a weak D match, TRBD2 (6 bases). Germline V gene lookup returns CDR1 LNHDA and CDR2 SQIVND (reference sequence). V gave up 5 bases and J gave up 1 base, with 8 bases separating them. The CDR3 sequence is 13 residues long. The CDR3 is CASSWGVQETQYF. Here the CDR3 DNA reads TGTGCCAGTAGTTGGGGGGTCCAAGAGACCCAGTACTTC.

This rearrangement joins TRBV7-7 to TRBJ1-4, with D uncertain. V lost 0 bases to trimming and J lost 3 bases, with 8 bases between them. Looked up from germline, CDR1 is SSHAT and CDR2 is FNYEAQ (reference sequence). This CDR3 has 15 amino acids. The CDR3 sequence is CASSLAGGANEKLFF. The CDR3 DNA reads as TGTGCCAGCAGCTTAGCTGGCGGGGCTAATGAAAAACTGTTTTTT.

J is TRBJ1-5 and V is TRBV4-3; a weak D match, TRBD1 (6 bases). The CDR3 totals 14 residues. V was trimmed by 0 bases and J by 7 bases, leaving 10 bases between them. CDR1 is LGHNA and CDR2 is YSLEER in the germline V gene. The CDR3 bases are TGCGCCAGCAGCCAAGAACAGGGAAGACAGCCCCAGCATTTT. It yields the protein CASSQEQGRQPQHF.

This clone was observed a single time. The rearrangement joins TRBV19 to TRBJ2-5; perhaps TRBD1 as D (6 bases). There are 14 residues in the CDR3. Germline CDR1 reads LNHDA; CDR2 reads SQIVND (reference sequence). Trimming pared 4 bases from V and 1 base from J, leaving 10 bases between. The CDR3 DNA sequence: TGTGCCAGTAGTAATTCCAGGGGCCAAGAGACCCAGTACTTC. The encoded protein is CASSNSRGQETQYF.

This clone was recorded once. This CDR3 is CASSPVQMNTEAFF. In DNA form, the CDR3 reads TGCGCCAGCAGCCCAGTGCAGATGAACACTGAAGCTTTCTTT. The rearrangement joins TRBV4-3 to TRBJ1-1; D uncertain. The V end was cut by 4 bases, the J end by 0 bases, with 9 bases between. The germline V gene has CDR1 LGHNA and CDR2 YSLEER. This CDR3 spans 14 amino acids.

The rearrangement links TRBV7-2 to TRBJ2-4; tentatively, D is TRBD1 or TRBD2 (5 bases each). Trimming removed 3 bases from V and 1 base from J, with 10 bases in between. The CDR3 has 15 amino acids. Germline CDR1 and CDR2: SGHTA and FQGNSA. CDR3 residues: CASSLSGTAKNIQYF. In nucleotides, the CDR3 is TGTGCCAGCAGCTTGTCCGGGACGGCCAAAAACATTCAGTACTTC.

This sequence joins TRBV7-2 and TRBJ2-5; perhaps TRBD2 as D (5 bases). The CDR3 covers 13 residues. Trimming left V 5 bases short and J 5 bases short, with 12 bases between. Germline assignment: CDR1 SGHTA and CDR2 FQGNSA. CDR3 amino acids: CASSGRVSETQYF. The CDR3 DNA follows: TGTGCCAGCAGCGGGCGGGTTAGCGAGACCCAGTACTTC.

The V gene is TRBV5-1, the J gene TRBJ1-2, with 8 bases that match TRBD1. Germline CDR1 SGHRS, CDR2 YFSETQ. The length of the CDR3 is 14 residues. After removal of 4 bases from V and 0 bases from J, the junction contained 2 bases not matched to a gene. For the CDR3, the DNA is TGCGCCAGCAGCCTACAGGGGGCTAACTATGGCTACACCTTC. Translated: CASSLQGANYGYTF. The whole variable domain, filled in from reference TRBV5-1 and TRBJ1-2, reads KAGVTQTPRYLIKTRGQQVTLSCSPISGHRSVSWYQQTPGQGLQFLFEYFSETQRNKGNFPGRFSGRQFSNSRSEMNVSTLELGDSALYLCASSLQGANYGYTFGSGTRLTVV.

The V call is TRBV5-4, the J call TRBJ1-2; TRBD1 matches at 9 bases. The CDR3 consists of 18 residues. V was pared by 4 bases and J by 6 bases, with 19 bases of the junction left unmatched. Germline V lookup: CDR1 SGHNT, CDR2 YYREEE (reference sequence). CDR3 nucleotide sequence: TGTGCCAGCAGCCGACCCCCGGGACAGGGAAGTTTCTACGATGGCTACACCTTC. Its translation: CASSRPPGQGSFYDGYTF.

The CDR3 DNA sequence: TGCGCCAGCAGCTGGGGGACAGGGACTGAAGCTTTCTTT. It translates to CASSWGTGTEAFF. V is TRBV5-1 and J is TRBJ1-1; 9 bases match TRBD1. Germline CDR1 is SGHRS and CDR2 is YFSETQ. Trimming took 3 bases from V and 5 from J; bases not matched to a gene: 2. The CDR3 extends over 13 amino acids.

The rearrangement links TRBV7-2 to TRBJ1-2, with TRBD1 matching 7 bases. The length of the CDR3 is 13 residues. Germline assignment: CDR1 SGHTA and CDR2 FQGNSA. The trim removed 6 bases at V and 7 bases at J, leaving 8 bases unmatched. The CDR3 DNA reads TGTGCCAGCAGGGGCACCGGGACAGTTGGCTACACCTTC. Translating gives CASRGTGTVGYTF.

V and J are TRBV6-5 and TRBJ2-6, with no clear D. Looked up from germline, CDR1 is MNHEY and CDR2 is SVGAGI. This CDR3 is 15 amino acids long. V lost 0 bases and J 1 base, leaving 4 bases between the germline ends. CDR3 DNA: TGTGCCAGCAGTTACTCACAATCTGGGGCCAACGTCCTGACTTTC. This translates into CASSYSQSGANVLTF.

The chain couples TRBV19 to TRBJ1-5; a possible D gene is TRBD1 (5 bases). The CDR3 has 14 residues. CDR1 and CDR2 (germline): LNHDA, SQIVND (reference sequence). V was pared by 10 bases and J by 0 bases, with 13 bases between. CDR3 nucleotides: TGTGCCACTCATGAGGGGTATAGCAATCAGCCCCAGCATTTT. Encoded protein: CATHEGYSNQPQHF.

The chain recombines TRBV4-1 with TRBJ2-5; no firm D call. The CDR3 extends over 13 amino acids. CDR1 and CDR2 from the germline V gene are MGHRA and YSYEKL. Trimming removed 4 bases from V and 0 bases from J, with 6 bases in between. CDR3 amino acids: CASSPLDQETQYF. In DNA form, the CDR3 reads TGCGCCAGCAGCCCCCTGGACCAAGAGACCCAGTACTTC.

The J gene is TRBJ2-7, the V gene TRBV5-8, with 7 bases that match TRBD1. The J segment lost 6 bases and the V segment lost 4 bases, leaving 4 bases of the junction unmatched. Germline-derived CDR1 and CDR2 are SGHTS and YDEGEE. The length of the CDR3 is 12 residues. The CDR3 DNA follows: TGTGCCAGCAGCCCGACAGGGATCGAGCAGTACTTC. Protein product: CASSPTGIEQYF.

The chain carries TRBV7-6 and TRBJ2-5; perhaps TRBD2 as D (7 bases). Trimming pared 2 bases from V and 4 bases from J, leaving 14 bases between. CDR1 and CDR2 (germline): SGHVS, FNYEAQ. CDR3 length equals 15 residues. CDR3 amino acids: CASSLMGGAGETQYF. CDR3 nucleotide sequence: TGTGCCAGCAGCTTAATGGGGGGGGCTGGAGAGACCCAGTACTTC.

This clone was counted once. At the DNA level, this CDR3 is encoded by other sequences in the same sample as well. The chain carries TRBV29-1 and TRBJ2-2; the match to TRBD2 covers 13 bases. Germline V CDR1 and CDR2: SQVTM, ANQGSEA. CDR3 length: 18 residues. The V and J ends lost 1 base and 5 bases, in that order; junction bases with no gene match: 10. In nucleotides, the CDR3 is TGCAGCGTTGAAGTAGGTAGACTAGCGGGGGGAGGGACCGGGGAGCTGTTTTTT. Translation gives CSVEVGRLAGGGTGELFF.

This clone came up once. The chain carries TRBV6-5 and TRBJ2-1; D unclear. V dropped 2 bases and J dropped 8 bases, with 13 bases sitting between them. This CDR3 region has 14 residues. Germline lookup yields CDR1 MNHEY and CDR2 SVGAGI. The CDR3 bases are TGTGCCAGCAGTTACCGACCCGTTTGGGATGAGCAGTTCTTC. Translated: CASSYRPVWDEQFF.

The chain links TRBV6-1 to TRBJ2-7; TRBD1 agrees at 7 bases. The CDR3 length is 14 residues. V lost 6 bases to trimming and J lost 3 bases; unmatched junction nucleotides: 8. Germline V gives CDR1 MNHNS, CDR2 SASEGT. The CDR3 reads CASRDRPELYEQYF. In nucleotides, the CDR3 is TGTGCCAGCAGGGACAGGCCCGAACTCTACGAGCAGTACTTC.

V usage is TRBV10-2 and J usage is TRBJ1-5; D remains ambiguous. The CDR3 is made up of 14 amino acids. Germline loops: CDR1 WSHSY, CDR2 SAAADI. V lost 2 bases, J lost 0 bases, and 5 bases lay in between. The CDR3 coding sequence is TGCGCCAGCAGTGAGGGGAGTAGCAATCAGCCCCAGCATTTT. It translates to CASSEGSSNQPQHF.

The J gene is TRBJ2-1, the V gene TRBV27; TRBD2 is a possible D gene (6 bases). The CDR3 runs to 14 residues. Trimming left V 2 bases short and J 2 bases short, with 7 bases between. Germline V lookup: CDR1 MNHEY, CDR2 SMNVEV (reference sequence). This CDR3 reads CASSLAGPYNEQFF. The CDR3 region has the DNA TGTGCCAGCAGTTTAGCGGGGCCCTACAATGAGCAGTTCTTC.

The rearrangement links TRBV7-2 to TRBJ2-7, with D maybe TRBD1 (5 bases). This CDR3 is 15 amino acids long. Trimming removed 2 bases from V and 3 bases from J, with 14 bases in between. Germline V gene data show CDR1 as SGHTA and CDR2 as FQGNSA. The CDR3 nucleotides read TGTGCCAGCAGCTTACCGACAGATGTTCTCTACGAGCAGTACTTC. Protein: CASSLPTDVLYEQYF.